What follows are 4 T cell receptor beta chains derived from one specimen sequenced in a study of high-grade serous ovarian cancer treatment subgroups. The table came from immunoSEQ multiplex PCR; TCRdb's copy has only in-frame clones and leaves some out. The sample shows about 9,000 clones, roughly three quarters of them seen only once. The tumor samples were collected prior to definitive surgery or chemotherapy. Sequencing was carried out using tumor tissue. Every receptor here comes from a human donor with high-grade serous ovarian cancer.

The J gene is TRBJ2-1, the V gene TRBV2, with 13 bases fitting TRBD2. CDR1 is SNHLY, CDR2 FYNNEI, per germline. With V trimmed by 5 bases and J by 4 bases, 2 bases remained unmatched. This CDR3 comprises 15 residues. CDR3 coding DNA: TGTGCCAGCAGTCAGACTAGCGGGGGGTACAATGAGCAGTTCTTC. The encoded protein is CASSQTSGGYNEQFF.

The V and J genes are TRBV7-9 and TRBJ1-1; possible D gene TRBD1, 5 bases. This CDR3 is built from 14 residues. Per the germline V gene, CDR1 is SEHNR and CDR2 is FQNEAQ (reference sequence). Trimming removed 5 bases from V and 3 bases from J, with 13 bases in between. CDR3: CASSAFWGDTEAFF. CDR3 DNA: TGTGCCAGCAGCGCCTTTTGGGGGGACACTGAAGCTTTCTTT.

CDR3 loop: CASSLTGVYEQYF. The CDR3 coding sequence is TGTGCCAGCAGCTTGACAGGGGTTTACGAGCAGTACTTC. This sequence joins TRBV7-9 and TRBJ2-7; 8 bases match TRBD1. This CDR3 has 13 residues. Germline V gene lookup returns CDR1 SEHNR and CDR2 FQNEAQ (reference sequence). V lost 3 bases and J lost 4; bases outside the gene matches: 2.

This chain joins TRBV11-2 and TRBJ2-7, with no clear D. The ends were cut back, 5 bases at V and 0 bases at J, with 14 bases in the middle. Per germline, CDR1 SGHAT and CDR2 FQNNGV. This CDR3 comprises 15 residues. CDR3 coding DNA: TGTGCCAGCAGCCCCGCGATAATTACCTCCTACGAGCAGTACTTC. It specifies CASSPAIITSYEQYF.